The entry that follows covers one T cell receptor beta chain sequence. Germline V gene data show CDR1 as KGHSH and CDR2 as LQKENI. This CDR3 has 15 residues. Trimming removed 3 bases from V and 7 bases from J, with 15 bases in between. Individuals aged roughly 18 to 90 years were recruited from roughly 23 US areas. Assignments of participants to cohorts depended upon their own reported clinical history. Original processing notes: Counts of nucleated cells, estimated from reference gene primer amplification, were obtained. Libraries were prepared by immunoSEQ multiplex PCR; TCRdb keeps only in-frame clonotypes and omits some of them. Clone size and the V and J calls come from that table; the DNA yielded D and trimming. This sample carries fewer than 400,000 clones, approximately 88% of them seen once, and the ten largest clones take 4.5% to 6.5%. This specimen comes from a study of blood T cell repertoires in COVID-19. Study background: The analysed material was cDNA or gDNA that came from T cells, B-cell-depleted T cells, or PBMCs.

This TCR derives from a man between 60 and 75 years old who had recovered from COVID-19. Sequencing was done on a sample of PBMCs or T cells enriched from blood (not recorded which). The chain couples TRBV18 to TRBJ2-2; D is possibly TRBD2 (6 bases). The chain's CDR3 is CASSPLEGAVGELFF. In DNA, the CDR3 is TGTGCCAGCTCACCTTTGGAGGGAGCGGTCGGGGAGCTGTTTTTT.